This is a list of T cell receptor beta chains from one sample in a study of blood T cell repertoires in COVID-19. Produced via immunoSEQ multiplex PCR; TCRdb's table is partial and in-frame only. The sample has about 220,000 clones, around four fifths seen once. The sample comprised peripheral blood. Source of these receptors: a woman in her sixties or seventies with COVID-19, enrolled during active disease. The CDR3 runs from the conserved cysteine through the conserved F or W. The order of the fields is V gene, J gene, CDR3 protein.

>TRBV6-6|TRBJ1-1
CASRPLGGRNTEAFF
>TRBV16|TRBJ2-7
CASSLLAGSSYEQYF
>TRBV2|TRBJ1-1
CASLRQGGTEAFF
>TRBV5-4|TRBJ1-3
CASSFMTGQGDTIYF
>TRBV2|TRBJ2-5
CASLRDRGAETQYF
>TRBV7-2|TRBJ2-3
CASSLSWDRVTDTQYF
>TRBV3-1/TRBV3-2|TRBJ2-1
CASSQTSGQGINEQFF
>TRBV29-1|TRBJ2-7
CSVERAGLQYF
>TRBV5-1|TRBJ1-2
CASSLEGQTGGYTF
>TRBV9|TRBJ2-2
CASSVLAGVGELFF
>TRBV30|TRBJ2-3
CASTSGSGDTQYF
>TRBV5-6|TRBJ2-5
CASNPGDSMRETQYF
>TRBV18|TRBJ1-5
CASSPGQRDNQPQHF
>TRBV15|TRBJ2-5
CATSSETGGQETQYF